This TCR beta chain stems from a study of blood T cell repertoires in COVID-19. The data were produced by immunoSEQ multiplex PCR, yet TCRdb's version contains in-frame clones alone and is incomplete. The profile covers hundreds of thousands of clones, with roughly 91% appearing a single time and approximately 4.2% taken by the ten largest. Germline V gene sequence: CDR1 KGHSH, CDR2 LQKENI. The J segment lost 5 bases and the V segment lost 2 bases, leaving 11 bases of the junction unmatched. The CDR3 is made up of 17 amino acids. The specimen sequenced was PBMCs or T cells enriched from blood (not recorded which). The source is a young woman who had recovered from COVID-19. The chain is built from TRBV18 and TRBJ1-4; 7 bases are a match to TRBD1. DNA for the CDR3: TGTGCCAGCTCACCAACAACCAACAGGGGCCTAAATGAAAAACTGTTTTTT. Translating gives CASSPTTNRGLNEKLFF.